This entry concerns a single T cell receptor beta chain. Sequenced by immunoSEQ multiplex PCR; TCRdb stores in-frame clones only, minus some. The table includes some 640,000 clones, approximately 87% detected once. After removal of 6 bases from V and 5 bases from J, the junction contained 13 bases not matched to a gene. Germline CDR1 is MNHEY and CDR2 is SMNVEV (reference sequence). The CDR3 length is 16 residues. These data originate in a study of shared T cell receptors in the human thymus. This same sample was also part of a study on human thymus T cells. That investigation notes: Obtained as resections during corrective heart surgery, the thymus tissue was then studied.

This TCR was recovered from a boy less than two years old with a congenital heart defect. V and J are TRBV27 and TRBJ2-7, with TRBD1 matching 10 bases. Source material: thymocytes. The DNA for the CDR3 is TGTGCCAGCAGAATAGCCCTGGGGGACAGGGGCCACGAGCAGTACTTC. It specifies CASRIALGDRGHEQYF.